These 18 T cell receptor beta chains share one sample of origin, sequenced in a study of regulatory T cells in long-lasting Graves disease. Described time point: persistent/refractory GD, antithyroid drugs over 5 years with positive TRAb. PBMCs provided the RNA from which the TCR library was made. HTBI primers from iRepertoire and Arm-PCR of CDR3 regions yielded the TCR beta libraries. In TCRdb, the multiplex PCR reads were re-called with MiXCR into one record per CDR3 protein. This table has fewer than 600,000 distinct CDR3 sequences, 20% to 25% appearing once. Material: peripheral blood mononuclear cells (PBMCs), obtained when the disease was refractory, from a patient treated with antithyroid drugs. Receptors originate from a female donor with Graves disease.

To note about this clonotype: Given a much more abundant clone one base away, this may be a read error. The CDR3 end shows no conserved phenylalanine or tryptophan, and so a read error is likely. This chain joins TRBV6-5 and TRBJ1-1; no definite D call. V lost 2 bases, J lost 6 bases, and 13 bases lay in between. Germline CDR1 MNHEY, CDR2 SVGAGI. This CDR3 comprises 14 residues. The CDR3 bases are TGTGCCAGCAGTTACCTAGGAGCTTTTTCTGAAGCTTTCCTT. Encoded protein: CASSYLGAFSEAFL.

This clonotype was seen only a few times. For the CDR3, the DNA is TGTGCCAGCAGCCTGGACTTTACCTATGGCTACACCTTC. It specifies CASSLDFTYGYTF. The genes are TRBV7-2 and TRBJ1-2, with no clear D. The CDR3 totals 13 residues. V was clipped by 5 bases and J by 4 bases, with 11 bases between them. Germline V gene lookup returns CDR1 SGHTA and CDR2 FQGNSA.

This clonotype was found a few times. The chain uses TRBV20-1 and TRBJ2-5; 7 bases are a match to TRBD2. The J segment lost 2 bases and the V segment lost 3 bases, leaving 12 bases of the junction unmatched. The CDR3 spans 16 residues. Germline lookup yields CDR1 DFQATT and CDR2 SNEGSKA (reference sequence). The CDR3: CSARGESGAFQETQYF. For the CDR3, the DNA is TGCAGTGCTAGGGGAGAGAGCGGGGCTTTTCAAGAGACCCAGTACTTC.

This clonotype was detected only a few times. The CDR3 reads CAAKDSNSYEQYF. The CDR3 DNA sequence: TGTGCCGCCAAGGACAGTAACTCCTACGAGCAGTACTTC. The chain employs TRBV3-1 and TRBJ2-7, with D possibly TRBD1 on 6 matching bases. Germline assignment: CDR1 LGHDT and CDR2 YNNKEL (reference sequence). The CDR3 loop spans 13 amino acids. The V and J ends lost 11 bases and 0 bases respectively, with 14 bases between them.

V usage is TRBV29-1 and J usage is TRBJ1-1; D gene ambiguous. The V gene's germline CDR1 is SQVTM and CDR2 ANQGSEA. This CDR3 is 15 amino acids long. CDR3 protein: CRIRTVTLMNTEAFF. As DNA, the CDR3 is TGCAGGATCAGGACCGTTACCCTGATGAACACTGAAGCTTTCTTT.

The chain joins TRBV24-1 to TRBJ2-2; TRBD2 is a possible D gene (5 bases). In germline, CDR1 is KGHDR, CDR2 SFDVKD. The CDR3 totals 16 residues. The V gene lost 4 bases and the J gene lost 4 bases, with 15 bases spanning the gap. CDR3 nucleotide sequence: TGTGCCACCAGTGACCGTCGGGGATCTGCCACCGGGGAGCTGTTTTTT. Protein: CATSDRRGSATGELFF.

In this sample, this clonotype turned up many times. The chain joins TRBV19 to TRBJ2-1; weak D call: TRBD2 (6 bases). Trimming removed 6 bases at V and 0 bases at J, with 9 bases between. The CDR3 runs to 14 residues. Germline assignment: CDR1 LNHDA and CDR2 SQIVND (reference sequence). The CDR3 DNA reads TGTGCCAGTAGAGGACTAAGCTCCTACAATGAGCAGTTCTTC. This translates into CASRGLSSYNEQFF.

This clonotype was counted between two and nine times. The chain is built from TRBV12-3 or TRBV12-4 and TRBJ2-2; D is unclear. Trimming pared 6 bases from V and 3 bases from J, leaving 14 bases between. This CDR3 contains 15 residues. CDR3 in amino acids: CASRIFQSHTGELFF. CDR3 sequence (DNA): TGTGCCAGCAGAATTTTCCAGTCGCACACCGGGGAGCTGTTTTTT.

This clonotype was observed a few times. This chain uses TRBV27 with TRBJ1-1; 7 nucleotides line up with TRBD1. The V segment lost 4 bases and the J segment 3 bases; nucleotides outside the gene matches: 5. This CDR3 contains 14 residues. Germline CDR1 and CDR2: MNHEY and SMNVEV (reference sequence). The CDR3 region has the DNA TGTGCCAGCAGTTCATCAGGACAGGACACTGAAGCTTTCTTT. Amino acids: CASSSSGQDTEAFF.

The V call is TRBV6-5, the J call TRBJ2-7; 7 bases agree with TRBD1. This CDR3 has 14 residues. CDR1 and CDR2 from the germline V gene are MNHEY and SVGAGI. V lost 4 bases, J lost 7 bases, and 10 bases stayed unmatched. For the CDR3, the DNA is TGTGCCAGCAGTTCCAGGGCCGACAGGGAAGAGCAGTACTTC. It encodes CASSSRADREEQYF.

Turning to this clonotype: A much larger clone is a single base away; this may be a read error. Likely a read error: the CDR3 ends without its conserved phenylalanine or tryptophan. The CDR3 sequence is CASSETDTEAFL. The CDR3 DNA sequence: TGTGCCAGCAGTGAAACAGACACTGAAGCTTTCCTT. The chain uses TRBV2 and TRBJ1-1; D is uncertain. The CDR3 spans 12 residues. The germline V gene has CDR1 SNHLY and CDR2 FYNNEI. Trimming pared 2 bases from V and 3 bases from J, leaving 4 bases between.

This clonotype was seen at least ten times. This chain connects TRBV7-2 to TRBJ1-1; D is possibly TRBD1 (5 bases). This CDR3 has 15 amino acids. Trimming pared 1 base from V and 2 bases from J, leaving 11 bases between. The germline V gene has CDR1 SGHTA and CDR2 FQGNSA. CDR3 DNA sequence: TGTGCCAGCAGCTTAGGTGGGGGGGGTAACACTGAAGCTTTCTTT. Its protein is CASSLGGGGNTEAFF.

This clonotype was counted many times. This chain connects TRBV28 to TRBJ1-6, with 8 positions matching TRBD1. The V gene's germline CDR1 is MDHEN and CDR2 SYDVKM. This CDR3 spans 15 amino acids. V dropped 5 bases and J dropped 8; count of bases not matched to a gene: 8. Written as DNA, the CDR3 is TGTGCCAGCAGTCTAACAGGGGGATGGGATTCACCCCTCCACTTT. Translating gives CASSLTGGWDSPLHF.

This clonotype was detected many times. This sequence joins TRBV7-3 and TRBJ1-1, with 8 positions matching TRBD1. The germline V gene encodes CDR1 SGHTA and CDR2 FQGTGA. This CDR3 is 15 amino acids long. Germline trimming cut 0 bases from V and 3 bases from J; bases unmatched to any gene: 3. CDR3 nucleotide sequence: TGTGCCAGCAGCTTAACTCAGGGGGCGGACACTGAAGCTTTCTTT. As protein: CASSLTQGADTEAFF.

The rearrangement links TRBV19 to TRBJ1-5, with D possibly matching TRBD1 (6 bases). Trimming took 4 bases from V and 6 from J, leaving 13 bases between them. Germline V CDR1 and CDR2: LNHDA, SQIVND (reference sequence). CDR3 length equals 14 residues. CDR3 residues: CASSRGGDPQPQHF. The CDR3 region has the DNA TGTGCCAGTAGTAGAGGGGGGGACCCTCAGCCCCAGCATTTT.

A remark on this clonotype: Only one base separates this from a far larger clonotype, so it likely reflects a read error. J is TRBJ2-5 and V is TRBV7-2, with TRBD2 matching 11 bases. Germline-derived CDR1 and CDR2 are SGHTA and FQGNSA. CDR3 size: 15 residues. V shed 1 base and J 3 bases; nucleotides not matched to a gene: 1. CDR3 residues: CASSLVLAGEETQYF. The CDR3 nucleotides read TGTGCCAGCAGCTTAGTACTAGCGGGGGAAGAGACCCAGTACTTC.

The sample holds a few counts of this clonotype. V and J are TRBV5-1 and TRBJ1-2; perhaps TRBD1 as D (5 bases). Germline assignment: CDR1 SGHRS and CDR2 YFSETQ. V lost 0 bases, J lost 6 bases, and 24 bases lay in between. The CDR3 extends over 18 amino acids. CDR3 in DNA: TGCGCCAGCAGCTTGGATTGGGGGGAATCGACCCCTCTCCATGGCTACACCTTC. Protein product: CASSLDWGESTPLHGYTF.

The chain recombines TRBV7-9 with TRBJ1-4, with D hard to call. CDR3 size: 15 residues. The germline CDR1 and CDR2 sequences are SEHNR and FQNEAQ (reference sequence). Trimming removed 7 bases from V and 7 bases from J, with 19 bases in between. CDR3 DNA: TGTGCCAGCACTCAAGACGGTGGATGGGGTGAAAAACTGTTTTTT. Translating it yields CASTQDGGWGEKLFF.